This TCR beta chain is drawn from a study of post-analysis software for immune sequencing data. Study-level results: Included in a set of five TRBV segments more frequent in patients than controls were TRBV5-6, TRBV5-1 and TRBV20-1.

A note on this clonotype: Its antigen remains unidentified.

Germline loops: CDR1 ENHRY, CDR2 SYGVKD. The CDR3 totals 13 residues. TCR beta libraries were prepared from cDNA with unique molecular identifiers. TCRdb independently ran MiXCR on the PCR reads; one entry per CDR3 protein. Seen here are roughly 650,000 distinct CDR3 sequences, approximately 59% observed once, and the top ten hold 11%. V and J are TRBV10-3 and TRBJ2-4, with TRBD1 matching 9 bases. The end of the DNA aligns better with TRBJ2-7, so the J call may be wrong. The material sequenced was blood. The sequence was collected from a girl under 10 years old with multiple sclerosis. CDR3: CAISTGTGNEQYF. Here the CDR3 DNA reads TGTGCCATCAGCACCGGGACAGGGAACGAGCAGTACTTC.